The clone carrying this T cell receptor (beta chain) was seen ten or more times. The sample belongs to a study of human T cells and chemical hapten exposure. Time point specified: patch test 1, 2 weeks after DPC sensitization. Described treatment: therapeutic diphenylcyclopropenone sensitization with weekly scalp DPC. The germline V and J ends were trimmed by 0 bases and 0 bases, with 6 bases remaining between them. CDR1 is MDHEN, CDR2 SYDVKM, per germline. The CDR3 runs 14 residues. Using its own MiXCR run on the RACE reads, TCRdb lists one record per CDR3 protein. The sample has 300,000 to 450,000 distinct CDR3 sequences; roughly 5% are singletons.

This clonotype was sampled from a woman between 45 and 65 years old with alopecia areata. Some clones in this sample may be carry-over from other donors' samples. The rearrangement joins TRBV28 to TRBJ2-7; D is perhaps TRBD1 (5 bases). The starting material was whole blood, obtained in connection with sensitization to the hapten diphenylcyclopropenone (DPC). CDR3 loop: CASSLWTASYEQYF. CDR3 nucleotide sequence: TGTGCCAGCAGTTTATGGACAGCCTCCTACGAGCAGTACTTC.